This TCR beta chain came from a study of T cells in Graves' hyperthyroidism and ophthalmopathy. Whole-study results and caveats: The model made its ophthalmopathy prediction, and onset followed a median about 5.9 months later.

The source material, RNA transcripts, was used to amplify TCR beta CDR3 regions. The study used the HTBI primer set for a first-round RT-PCR of the TCR CDR3. One entry per CDR3 protein results from TCRdb running MiXCR on the multiplex PCR reads. The repertoire includes 490,000 or so distinct CDR3 sequences, 15% to 20% of them detected once, and about 29% sits in the top ten. PBMCs were sourced from less than 12 ml fresh peripheral blood. This clonotype was found many times. Its antigen is currently unknown. V lost 1 base and J 4 bases, leaving 16 bases between the germline ends. CDR1 MDHEN and CDR2 SYDVKM come from the germline V gene. The CDR3 covers 16 residues.

The rearrangement links TRBV28 to TRBJ1-2; D not resolved. The sequenced material came from blood. This TCR was recovered from a woman aged 25 to 45 with Graves' ophthalmopathy. The CDR3 is CASSLYSGGGAYGYTF. The CDR3, as DNA: TGTGCCAGCAGTTTATATTCGGGTGGCGGCGCCTATGGCTACACCTTC.